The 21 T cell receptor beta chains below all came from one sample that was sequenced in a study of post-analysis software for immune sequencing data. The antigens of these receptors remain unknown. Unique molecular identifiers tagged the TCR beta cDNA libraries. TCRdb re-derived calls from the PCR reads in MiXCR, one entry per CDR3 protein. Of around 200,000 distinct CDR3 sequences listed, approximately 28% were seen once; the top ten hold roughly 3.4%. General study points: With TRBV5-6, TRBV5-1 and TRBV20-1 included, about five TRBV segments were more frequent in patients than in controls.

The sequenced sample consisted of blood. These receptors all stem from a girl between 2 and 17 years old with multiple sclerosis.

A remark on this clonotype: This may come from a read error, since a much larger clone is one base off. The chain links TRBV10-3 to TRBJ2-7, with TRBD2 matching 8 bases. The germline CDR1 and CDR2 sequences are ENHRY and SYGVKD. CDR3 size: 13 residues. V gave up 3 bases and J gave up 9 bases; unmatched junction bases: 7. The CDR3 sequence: CAISELEAGGQYF. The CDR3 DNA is TGTGCCATCAGTGAACTGGAGGCGGGAGGGCAGTACTTC.

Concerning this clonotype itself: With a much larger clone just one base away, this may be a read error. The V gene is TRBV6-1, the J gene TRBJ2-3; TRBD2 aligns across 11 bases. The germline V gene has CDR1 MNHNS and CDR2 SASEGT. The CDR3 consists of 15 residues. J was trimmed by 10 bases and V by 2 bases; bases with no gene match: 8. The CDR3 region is CASSEIAGGPDAQYF. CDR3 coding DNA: TGTGCCAGCAGTGAAATAGCGGGGGGGCCCGATGCGCAGTATTTT.

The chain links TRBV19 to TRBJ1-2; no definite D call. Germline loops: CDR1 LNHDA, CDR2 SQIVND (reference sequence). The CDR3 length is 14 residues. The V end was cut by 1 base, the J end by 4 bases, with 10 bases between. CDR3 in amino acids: CASSIVGRSYGYTF. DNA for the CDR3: TGTGCCAGTAGTATAGTCGGACGGTCCTATGGCTACACCTTC.

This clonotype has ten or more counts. CDR3 in DNA: TGCAGTGCTAGTTATCCCGGGGGGCGCCGAGAGCAGTACTTC. This sequence encodes CSASYPGGRREQYF. This chain uses TRBV20-1 with TRBJ2-7, with D tentatively TRBD2 (7 bases). Germline CDR1 is DFQATT and CDR2 is SNEGSKA (reference sequence). V was clipped by 3 bases and J by 7 bases, with 19 bases between them. The CDR3 has 14 amino acids.

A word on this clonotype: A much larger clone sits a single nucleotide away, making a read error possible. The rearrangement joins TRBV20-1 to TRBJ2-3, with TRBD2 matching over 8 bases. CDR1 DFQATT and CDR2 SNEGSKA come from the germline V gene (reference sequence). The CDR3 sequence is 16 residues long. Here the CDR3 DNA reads TGCAGTGTTAGAGATCCCCGGGCGGGGGGACTGGATACGCAGTATTTT. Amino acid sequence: CSVRDPRAGGLDTQYF.

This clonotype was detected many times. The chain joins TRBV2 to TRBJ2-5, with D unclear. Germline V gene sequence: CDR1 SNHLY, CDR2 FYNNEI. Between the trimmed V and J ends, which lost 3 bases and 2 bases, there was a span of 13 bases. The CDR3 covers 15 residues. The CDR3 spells CASSDGGKGQETQYF. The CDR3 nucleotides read TGTGCCAGCAGTGATGGCGGAAAAGGACAAGAGACCCAGTACTTC.

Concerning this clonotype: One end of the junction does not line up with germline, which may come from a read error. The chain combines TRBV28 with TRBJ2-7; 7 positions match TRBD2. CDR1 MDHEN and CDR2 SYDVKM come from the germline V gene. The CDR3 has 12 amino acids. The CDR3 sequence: CTSTRGIYEQYF. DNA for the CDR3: TGTACCAGCACGCGGGGGATCTACGAGCAGTACTTC. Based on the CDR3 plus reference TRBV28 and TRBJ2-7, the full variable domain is DVKVTQSSRYLVKRTGEKVFLECVQDMDHENMFWYRQDPGLGLRLIYFSYDVKMKEKGDIPEGYSVSREKKERFSLILESASTNQTSMYLCTSTRGIYEQYFGPGTRLTVT.

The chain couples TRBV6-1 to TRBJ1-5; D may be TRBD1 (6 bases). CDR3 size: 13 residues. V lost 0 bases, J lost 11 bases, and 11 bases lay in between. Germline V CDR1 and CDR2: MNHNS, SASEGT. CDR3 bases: TGTGCCAGCAGTGAAGCTATCGGGGGCTCCCAGCATTTT. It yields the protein CASSEAIGGSQHF.

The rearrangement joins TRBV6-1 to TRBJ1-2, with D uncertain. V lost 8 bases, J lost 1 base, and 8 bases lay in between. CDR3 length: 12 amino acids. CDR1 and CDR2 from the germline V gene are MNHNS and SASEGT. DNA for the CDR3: TGTGCCAGCTCCCACTTTAACTATGGCTACACCTTC. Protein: CASSHFNYGYTF.

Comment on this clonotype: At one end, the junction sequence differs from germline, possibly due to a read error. CDR3 amino acids: CAGRSMSPGDTGELFF. The CDR3 DNA follows: TGTGCCGGCAGGTCCATGTCACCTGGGGACACCGGGGAGCTGTTTTTT. The chain links TRBV6-6 to TRBJ2-2; D remains unclear. The germline gives CDR1 MNHNY, CDR2 SVGAGI (reference sequence). The CDR3 runs to 16 residues.

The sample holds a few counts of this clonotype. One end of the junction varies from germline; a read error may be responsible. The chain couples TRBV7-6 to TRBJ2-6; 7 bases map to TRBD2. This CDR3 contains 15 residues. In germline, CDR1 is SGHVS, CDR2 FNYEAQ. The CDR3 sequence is CASSLAVSGANVLTF. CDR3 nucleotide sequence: TGTGCCAGCAGCCTAGCGGTCTCTGGGGCCAACGTCCTGACTTTC. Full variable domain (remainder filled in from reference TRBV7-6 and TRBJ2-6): GAGVSQSPRYKVTKRGQDVALRCDPISGHVSLYWYRQALGQGPEFLTYFNYEAQQDKSGLPNDRFSAERPEGSISTLTIQRTEQRDSAMYRCASSLAVSGANVLTFGAGSRLTVL.

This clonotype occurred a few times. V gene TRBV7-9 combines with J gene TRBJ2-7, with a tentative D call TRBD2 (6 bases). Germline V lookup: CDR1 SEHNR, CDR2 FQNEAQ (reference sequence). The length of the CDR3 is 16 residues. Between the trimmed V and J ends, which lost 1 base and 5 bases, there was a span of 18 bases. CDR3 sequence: CASSLGAGSGRHEQYF. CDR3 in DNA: TGTGCCAGCAGCTTAGGGGCGGGGTCAGGGAGGCACGAGCAGTACTTC.

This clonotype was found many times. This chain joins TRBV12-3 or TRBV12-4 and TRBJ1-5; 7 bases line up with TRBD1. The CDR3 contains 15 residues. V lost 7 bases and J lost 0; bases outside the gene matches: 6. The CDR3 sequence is CASTPGGYSNQPQHF. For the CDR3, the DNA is TGTGCCAGCACCCCAGGGGGATATAGCAATCAGCCCCAGCATTTT.

Here the CDR3 reads CASSLRELGPYEQYF. The CDR3 region has the DNA TGCGCCAGCAGCCTCCGGGAATTGGGGCCCTACGAGCAGTACTTC. The chain recombines TRBV5-1 with TRBJ2-7; D is tentatively TRBD1 or TRBD2 (5 bases each). CDR3 size: 15 residues. The germline gives CDR1 SGHRS, CDR2 YFSETQ. Between the trimmed V and J ends, which lost 4 bases and 2 bases, there was a span of 16 bases.

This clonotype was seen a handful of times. The CDR3 sequence is CASSQTGREGELFF. CDR3 bases: TGTGCCAGCTCACAAACGGGACGGGAAGGCGAACTGTTTTTT. The chain carries TRBV18 and TRBJ1-4; tentative D call: TRBD1 (5 bases). The CDR3 covers 14 residues. Trimming stripped 4 bases from V and 12 bases from J, with 18 bases between. Germline assignment: CDR1 KGHSH and CDR2 LQKENI.

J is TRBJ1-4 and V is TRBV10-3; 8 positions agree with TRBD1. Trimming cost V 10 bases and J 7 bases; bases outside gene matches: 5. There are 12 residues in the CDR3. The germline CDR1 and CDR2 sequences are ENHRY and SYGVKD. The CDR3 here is CASGQGSEKLFF. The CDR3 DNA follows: TGTGCCAGCGGACAGGGTTCTGAAAAACTGTTTTTT.

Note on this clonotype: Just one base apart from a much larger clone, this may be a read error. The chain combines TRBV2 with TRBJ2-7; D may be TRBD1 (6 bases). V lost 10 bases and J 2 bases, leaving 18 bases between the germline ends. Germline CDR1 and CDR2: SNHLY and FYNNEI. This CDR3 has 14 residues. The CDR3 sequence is CANTSEGVTYEQYF. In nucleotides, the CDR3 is TGTGCCAACACCTCTGAGGGGGTGACCTACGAGCAGTACTTC.

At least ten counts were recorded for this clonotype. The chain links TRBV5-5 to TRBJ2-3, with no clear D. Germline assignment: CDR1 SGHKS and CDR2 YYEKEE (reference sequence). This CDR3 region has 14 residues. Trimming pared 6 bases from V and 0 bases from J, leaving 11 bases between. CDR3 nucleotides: TGTGCCAGCACCACGGAAGGTAGCACAGATACGCAGTATTTT. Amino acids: CASTTEGSTDTQYF.

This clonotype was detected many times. The CDR3 coding sequence is TGCGCCAGCAGCGGAGGACAGCCCCAAGAGACCCAGTACTTC. Encoded protein: CASSGGQPQETQYF. The V and J genes are TRBV5-1 and TRBJ2-5; weak D call: TRBD1 (6 bases). The CDR3 sequence is 14 residues long. Germline loops: CDR1 SGHRS, CDR2 YFSETQ. V lost 4 bases, J lost 1 base, and 11 bases lay in between.

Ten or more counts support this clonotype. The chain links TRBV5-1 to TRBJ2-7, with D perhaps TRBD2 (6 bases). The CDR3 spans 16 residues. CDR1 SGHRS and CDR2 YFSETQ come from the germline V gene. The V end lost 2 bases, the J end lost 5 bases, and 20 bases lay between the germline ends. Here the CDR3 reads CASSLSGTPLYDEQYF. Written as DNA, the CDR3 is TGCGCCAGCAGCTTATCAGGGACTCCTCTTTATGACGAGCAGTACTTC.

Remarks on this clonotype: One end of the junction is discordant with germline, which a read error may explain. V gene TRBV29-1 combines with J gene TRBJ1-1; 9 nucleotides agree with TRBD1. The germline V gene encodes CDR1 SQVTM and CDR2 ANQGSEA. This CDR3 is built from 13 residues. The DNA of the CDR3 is TGCAGCGCGAGGACAGGGGCGAACGCTGAAGCTTTCTTT. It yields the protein CSARTGANAEAFF.